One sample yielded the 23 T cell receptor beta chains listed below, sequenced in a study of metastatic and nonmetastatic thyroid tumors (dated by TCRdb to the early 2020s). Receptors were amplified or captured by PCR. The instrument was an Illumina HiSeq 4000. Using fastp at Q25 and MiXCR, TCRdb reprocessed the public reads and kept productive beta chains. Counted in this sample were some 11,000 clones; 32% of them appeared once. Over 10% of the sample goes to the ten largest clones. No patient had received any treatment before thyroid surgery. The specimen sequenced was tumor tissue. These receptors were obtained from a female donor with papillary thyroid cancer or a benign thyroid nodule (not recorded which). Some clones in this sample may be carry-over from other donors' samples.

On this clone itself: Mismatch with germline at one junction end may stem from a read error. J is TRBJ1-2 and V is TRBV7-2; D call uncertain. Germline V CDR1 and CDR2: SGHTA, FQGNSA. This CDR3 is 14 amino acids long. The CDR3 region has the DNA TGTGTCAGCAGCTTGGACGGAAGTACTGGTGGCTACACCTTC. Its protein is CVSSLDGSTGGYTF.

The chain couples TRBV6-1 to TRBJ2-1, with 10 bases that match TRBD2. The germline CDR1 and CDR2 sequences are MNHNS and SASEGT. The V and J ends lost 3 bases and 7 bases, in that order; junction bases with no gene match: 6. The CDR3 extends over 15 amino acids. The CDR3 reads CASSEGASGSNEQFF. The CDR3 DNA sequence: TGTGCCAGCAGTGAGGGGGCTAGCGGGAGTAATGAGCAGTTCTTC.

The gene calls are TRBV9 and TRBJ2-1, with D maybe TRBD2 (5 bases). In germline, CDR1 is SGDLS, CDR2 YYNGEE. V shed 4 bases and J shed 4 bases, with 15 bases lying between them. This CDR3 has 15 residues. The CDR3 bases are TGTGCCAGCAGCTTAGAGAGGGCCGGTTACAATGAGCAGTTCTTC. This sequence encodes CASSLERAGYNEQFF.

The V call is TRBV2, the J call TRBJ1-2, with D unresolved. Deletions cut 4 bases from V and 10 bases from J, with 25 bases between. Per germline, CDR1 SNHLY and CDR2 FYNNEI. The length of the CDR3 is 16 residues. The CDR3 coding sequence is TGTGCCAGCAGTGGGCATAAGGTGTGGTCCGAAGATGTCTACACCTTC. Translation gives CASSGHKVWSEDVYTF.

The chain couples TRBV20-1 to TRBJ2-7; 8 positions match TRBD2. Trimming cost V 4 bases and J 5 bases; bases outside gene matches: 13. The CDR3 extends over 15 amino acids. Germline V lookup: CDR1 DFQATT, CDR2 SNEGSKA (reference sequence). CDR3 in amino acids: CSAMGRGAGVDEQYF. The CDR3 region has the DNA TGCAGTGCTATGGGCAGGGGAGCGGGAGTCGACGAGCAGTACTTC.

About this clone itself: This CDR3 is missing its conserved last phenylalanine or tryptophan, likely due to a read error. In DNA, the CDR3 is TGTGCCAGCAGTTTTGGGAGGGGCCAGAACACTGAAGCTTTCTCT. Its protein is CASSFGRGQNTEAFS. V is TRBV28 and J is TRBJ1-1, with D maybe TRBD1 (5 bases). With 3 bases removed from V and 1 base from J, the gap between germline ends came to 12 bases. This CDR3 spans 15 amino acids. The germline gives CDR1 MDHEN, CDR2 SYDVKM.

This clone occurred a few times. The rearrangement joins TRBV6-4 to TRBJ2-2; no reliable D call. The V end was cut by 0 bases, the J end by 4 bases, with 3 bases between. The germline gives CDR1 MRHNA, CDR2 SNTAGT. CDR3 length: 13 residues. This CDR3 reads CASSDSTTGELFF. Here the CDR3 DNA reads TGTGCCAGCAGTGACTCGACCACCGGGGAGCTGTTTTTT.

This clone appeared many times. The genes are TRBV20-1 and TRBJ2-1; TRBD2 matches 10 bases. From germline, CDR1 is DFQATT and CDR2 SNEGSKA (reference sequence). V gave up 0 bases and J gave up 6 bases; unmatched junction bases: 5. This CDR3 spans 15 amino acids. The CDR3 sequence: CSARDRGLAPNEQFF. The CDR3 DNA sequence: TGCAGTGCTAGAGATCGGGGACTAGCGCCCAATGAGCAGTTCTTC.

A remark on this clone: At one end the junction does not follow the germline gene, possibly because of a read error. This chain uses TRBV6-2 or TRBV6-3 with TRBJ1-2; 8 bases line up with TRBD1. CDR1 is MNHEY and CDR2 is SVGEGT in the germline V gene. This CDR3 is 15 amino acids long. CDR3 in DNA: TGTGCCAGCATTTACGCCCGTGACAGGGGATTTGGCTACACCTTC. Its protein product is CASIYARDRGFGYTF.

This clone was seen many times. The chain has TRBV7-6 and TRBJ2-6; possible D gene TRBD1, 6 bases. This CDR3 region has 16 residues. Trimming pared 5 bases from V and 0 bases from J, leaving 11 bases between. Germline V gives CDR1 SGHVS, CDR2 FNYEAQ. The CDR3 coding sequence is TGTGCCAGCAGCCCGGACAGATACTCTGGGGCCAACGTCCTGACTTTC. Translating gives CASSPDRYSGANVLTF. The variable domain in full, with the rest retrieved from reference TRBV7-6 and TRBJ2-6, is GAGVSQSPRYKVTKRGQDVALRCDPISGHVSLYWYRQALGQGPEFLTYFNYEAQQDKSGLPNDRFSAERPEGSISTLTIQRTEQRDSAMYRCASSPDRYSGANVLTFGAGSRLTVL.

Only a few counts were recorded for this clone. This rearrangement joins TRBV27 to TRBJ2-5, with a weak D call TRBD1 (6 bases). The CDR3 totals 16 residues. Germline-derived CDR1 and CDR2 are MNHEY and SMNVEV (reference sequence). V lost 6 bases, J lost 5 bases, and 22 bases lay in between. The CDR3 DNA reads TGTGCCAGCAGCCAGGGGCGTGGGGAAGGGGAGGAGACCCAGTACTTC. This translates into CASSQGRGEGEETQYF.

The CDR3: CASSEVGIRGYTF. CDR3 in DNA: TGTGCCAGCAGTGAAGTAGGTATACGAGGCTACACCTTC. This chain links TRBV6-1 with TRBJ1-2; no definite D call. The germline V and J ends were trimmed by 1 base and 8 bases, with 11 bases remaining between them. Germline V gives CDR1 MNHNS, CDR2 SASEGT. The CDR3 sequence is 13 residues long.

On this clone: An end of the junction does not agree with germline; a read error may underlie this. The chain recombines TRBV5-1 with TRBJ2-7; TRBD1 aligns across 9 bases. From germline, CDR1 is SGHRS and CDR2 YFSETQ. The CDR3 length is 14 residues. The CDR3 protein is CASSLADRGYEQYF. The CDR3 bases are TGCGCCAGCAGCTTGGCGGACAGGGGTTACGAGCAGTACTTT.

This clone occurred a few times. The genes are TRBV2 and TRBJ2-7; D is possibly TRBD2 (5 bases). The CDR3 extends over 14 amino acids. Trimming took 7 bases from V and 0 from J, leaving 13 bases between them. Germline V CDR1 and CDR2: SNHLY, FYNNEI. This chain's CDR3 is CASIGTRTSYEQYF. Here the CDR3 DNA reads TGTGCCAGCATCGGTACTAGGACCTCCTACGAGCAGTACTTC.

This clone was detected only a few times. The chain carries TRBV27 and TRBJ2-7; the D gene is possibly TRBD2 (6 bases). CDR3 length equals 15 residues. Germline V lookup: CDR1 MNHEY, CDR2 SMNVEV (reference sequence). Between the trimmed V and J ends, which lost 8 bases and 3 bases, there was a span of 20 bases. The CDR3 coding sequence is TGTGCCAGCCTACAACCGGGACTTGGACTCTACGAGCAGTACTTC. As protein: CASLQPGLGLYEQYF.

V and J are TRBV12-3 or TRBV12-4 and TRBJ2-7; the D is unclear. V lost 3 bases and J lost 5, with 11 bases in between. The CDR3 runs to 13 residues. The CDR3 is CASSLKGVHEQYF. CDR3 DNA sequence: TGTGCCAGCAGTTTGAAGGGTGTCCACGAGCAGTACTTC.

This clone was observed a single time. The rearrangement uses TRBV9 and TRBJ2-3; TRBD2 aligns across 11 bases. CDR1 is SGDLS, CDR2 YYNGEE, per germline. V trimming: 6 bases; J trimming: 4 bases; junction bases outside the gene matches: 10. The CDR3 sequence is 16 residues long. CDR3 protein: CASIALAGGPSDTQYF. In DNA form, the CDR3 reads TGTGCCAGCATCGCATTAGCGGGAGGGCCGTCAGATACGCAGTATTTT.

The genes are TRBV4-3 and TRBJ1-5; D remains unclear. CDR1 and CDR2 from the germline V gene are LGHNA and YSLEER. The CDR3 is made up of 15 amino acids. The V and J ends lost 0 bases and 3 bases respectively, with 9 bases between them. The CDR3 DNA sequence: TGCGCCAGCAGCCAAGATGGGGTTAACAATCAGCCCCAGCATTTT. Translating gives CASSQDGVNNQPQHF.

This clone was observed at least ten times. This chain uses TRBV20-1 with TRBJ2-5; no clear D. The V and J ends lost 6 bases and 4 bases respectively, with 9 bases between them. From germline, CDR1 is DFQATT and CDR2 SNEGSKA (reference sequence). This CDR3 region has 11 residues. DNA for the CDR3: TGCAGTGCCGGCTACCGAGAGACCCAGTACTTC. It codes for CSAGYRETQYF.

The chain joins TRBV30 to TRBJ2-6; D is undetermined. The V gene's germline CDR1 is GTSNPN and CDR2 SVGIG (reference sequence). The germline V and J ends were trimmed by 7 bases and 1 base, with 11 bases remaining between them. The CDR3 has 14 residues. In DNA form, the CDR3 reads TGTGCCTCCCGTAAAGGATCTGGGGCCAACGTCCTGACTTTC. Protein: CASRKGSGANVLTF.

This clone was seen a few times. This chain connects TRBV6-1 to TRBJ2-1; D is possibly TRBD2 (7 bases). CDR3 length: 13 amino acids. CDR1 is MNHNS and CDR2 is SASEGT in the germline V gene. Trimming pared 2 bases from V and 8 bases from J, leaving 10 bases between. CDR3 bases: TGTGCCAGCAGTGAATCGGGGGGCGATGAGCAGTTCTTC. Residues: CASSESGGDEQFF.

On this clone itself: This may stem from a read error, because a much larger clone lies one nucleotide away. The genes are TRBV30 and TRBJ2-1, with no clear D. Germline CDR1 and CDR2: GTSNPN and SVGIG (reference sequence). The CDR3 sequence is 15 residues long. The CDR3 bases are TGTGCCTGTAGTGTCTCGGAGTGTGGCTACAATGAGCAGTTCTTC. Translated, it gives CACSVSECGYNEQFF.

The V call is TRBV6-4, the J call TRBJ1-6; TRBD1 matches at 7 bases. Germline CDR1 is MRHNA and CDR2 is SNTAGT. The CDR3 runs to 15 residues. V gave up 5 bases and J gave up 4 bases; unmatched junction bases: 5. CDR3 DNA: TGTGCCAGCAGTCCCGGGACAGTATATAATTCACCCCTCCACTTT. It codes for CASSPGTVYNSPLHF.